The 5 T cell receptor beta chains reported below all come from one sample, sequenced in a study of T cells expressing NK-cell markers (dated by TCRdb to the early 2020s). Receptors were amplified or captured by 5' RACE. TCRdb names Illumina HiSeq 2000 as the instrument used. TCRdb reanalyzed the reads, keeping one entry per CDR3 protein sequence and omitting DNA. The table for this sample shows over 13,000 distinct CDR3 sequences. The ten most abundant clones make up over 50% of the sample. What was sequenced was blood T cells: a sorted CD56 or NKG2C T cell subset, CD4+ or CD8+ T cells, or bulk PBMC T cells (not recorded which). These receptors all stem from a man aged 18 to 69 in good health.

The chain recombines TRBV10-3 with TRBJ2-1; without DNA, the TCRdb call of TRBD2 cannot be checked. Germline V gene lookup returns CDR1 ENHRY and CDR2 SYGVKD. The CDR3 covers 18 residues. CDR3 sequence reads: CAISVKSGTSGRGDEQFF.

The chain carries TRBV6-6 and TRBJ2-7. The CDR3 is made up of 12 amino acids. In germline, CDR1 is MNHNY, CDR2 SVGAGI (reference sequence). The chain's CDR3 is CASSSTTSQQYF.

The chain has TRBV12-3 or TRBV12-4 and TRBJ1-2; TCRdb lists TRBD1, though no DNA is available to test this call. The CDR3 consists of 14 residues. The CDR3 reads CASSPWQGSYGYTF.

The chain is built from TRBV20-1 and TRBJ2-7; with no DNA, the TCRdb D assignment of TRBD1 cannot be verified. This CDR3 has 15 amino acids. Germline lookup yields CDR1 DFQATT and CDR2 SNEGSKA (reference sequence). CDR3 amino acids: CSAITSGKGNHEQYF.

J is TRBJ2-5 and V is TRBV20-1; lacking DNA, the TRBD2 call made by TCRdb goes unchecked. Germline values: CDR1 DFQATT, CDR2 SNEGSKA (reference sequence). CDR3 length equals 15 residues. The chain's CDR3 is CSASQARGVQETQYF.